This is a list of T cell receptor beta chains from one sample in a study of cytomegalovirus exposure and HLA in healthy donors. Measured with immunoSEQ multiplex PCR; TCRdb has only the in-frame clones, and not every one. The sample carries about 130,000 clones, 80% to 85% recorded once. Input material: PBMCs. The source is a woman in her twenties or thirties in good health and CMV-seronegative. The CDR3 runs from the conserved cysteine through the conserved F or W. A D gene is named only where the DNA matches it firmly. A row's size may be missing; if present it is once, few, many or a size class.

.	TRBV10-3	.	TRBJ1-1	CAISDRGVSNTEAFF	TGTGCCATCAGTGATCGGGGGGTGTCGAACACTGAAGCTTTCTTT
.	TRBV7-3	.	TRBJ1-5	CASSPLPPGKDQPQHF	TGTGCCAGCAGCCCACTCCCACCAGGGAAGGATCAGCCCCAGCATTTT
few	TRBV10-2	.	TRBJ2-2	CASSESMGADTGELFF	TGCGCCAGCAGTGAGTCGATGGGGGCAGACACCGGGGAGCTGTTTTTT
.	TRBV6-5	TRBD1	TRBJ1-1	CASSLQGRIPEAFF	TGTGCCAGCAGCTTACAGGGGAGAATACCTGAAGCTTTCTTT
once	TRBV27	.	TRBJ2-1	CASSLDGVYNEQFF	TGTGCCAGCAGTCTCGACGGAGTGTACAATGAGCAGTTCTTC
few	TRBV27	TRBD1	TRBJ1-1	CASSQTGALNTEAFF	TGTGCCAGCAGTCAGACAGGGGCGTTGAACACTGAAGCTTTCTTT
.	TRBV5-1	TRBD2	TRBJ2-1	CASSLPLGLAGHEQFF	TGCGCCAGCAGCTTGCCCCTAGGACTAGCGGGGCATGAGCAGTTCTTC
.	TRBV30	TRBD1	TRBJ1-2	CAWSATGGHGYTF	TGTGCCTGGAGCGCTACAGGGGGCCATGGCTACACCTTC
.	TRBV19	.	TRBJ2-6	CASSILFRTPSGANVLTF	TGTGCCAGTAGTATCCTTTTCAGGACACCCTCTGGGGCCAACGTCCTGACTTTC
.	TRBV2	.	TRBJ1-5	CASSGGSVGAYNQPQHF	TGTGCCAGCAGTGGGGGGTCGGTGGGGGCGTACAATCAGCCCCAGCATTTT